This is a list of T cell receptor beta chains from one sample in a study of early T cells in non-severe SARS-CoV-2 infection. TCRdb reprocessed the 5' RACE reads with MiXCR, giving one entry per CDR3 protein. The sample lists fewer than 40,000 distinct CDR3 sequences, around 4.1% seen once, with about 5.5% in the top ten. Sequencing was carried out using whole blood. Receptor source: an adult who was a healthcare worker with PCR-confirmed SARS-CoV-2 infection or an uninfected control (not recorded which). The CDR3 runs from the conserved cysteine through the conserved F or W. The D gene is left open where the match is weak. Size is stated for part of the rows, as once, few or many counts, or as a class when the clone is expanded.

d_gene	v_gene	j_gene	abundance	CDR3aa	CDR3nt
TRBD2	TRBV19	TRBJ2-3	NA	CASSIERGRLAASTDTQYF	TGTGCCAGTAGTATAGAGAGGGGACGACTAGCGGCTAGCACAGATACGCAGTATTTT
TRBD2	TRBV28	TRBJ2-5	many	CASSPPGLAGDRHRF	TGTGCCAGCAGTCCACCGGGACTAGCGGGAGATAGGCACCGCTTC
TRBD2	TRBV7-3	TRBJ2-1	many	CASSTPSGGPQFF	TGTGCCAGCAGCACCCCTAGCGGGGGGCCTCAGTTCTTC
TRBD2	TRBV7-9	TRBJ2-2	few	CASTHMRGKNTGELFF	TGTGCCAGCACCCACATGCGGGGGAAGAACACCGGGGAGCTGTTTTTT
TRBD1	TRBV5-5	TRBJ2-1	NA	CASSADRVSYNEQFF	TGTGCCAGCAGCGCCGACAGGGTATCCTACAATGAGCAGTTCTTC
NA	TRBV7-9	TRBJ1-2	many	CASSLDGRVRYGYTF	TGTGCCAGCAGCTTGGACGGTCGTGTTAGATATGGCTACACCTTC
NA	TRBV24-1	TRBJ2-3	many	CATGRAGSTDTQYF	TGTGCCACCGGCCGAGCGGGTAGCACAGATACGCAGTATTTT
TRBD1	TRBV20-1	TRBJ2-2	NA	CSAGQGNTGELFF	TGCAGTGCTGGACAGGGGAACACCGGGGAGCTGTTTTTT
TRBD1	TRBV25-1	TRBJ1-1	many	CASSEGVGQARRTEAFF	TGTGCCAGCAGCGAGGGGGTTGGACAGGCGCGACGCACTGAAGCTTTCTTT
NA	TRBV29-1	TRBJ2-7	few	CSVVLGYEQYF	TGCAGCGTTGTCTTAGGCTACGAGCAGTACTTC
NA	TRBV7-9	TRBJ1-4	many	CASSLGVTVTNEKLFF	TGTGCCAGCAGCTTAGGTGTGACAGTCACTAATGAAAAACTGTTTTTT
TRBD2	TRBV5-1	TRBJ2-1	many	CASSVSGSKAYNEQFF	TGCGCCAGCAGCGTTAGCGGGAGTAAGGCGTACAATGAGCAGTTCTTC
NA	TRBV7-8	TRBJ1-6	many	CASSYRGAWNSPLHF	TGTGCCAGCAGCTATAGGGGGGCTTGGAATTCACCCCTCCACTTT
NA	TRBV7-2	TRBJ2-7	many	CASSSAGPYEQYF	TGTGCCAGCAGCTCGGCAGGGCCCTACGAGCAGTACTTC
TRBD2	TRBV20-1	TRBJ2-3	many	CSASRLAGRTDTQYF	TGCAGTGCTAGTAGGCTAGCGGGACGCACAGATACGCAGTATTTT
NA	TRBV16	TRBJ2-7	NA	CASSQWAEQYF	TGTGCCAGCAGCCAGTGGGCCGAGCAGTACTTC
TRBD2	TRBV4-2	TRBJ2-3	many	CASSQGSGSDTQYF	TGTGCCAGCAGCCAAGGTAGCGGGAGCGATACGCAGTATTTT
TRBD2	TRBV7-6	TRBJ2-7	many	CASSSGLADSYEQYF	TGTGCCAGCAGCTCGGGACTAGCGGACTCCTACGAGCAGTACTTC
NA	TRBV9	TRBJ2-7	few	CASSVGLTYEQYF	TGTGCCAGCAGCGTAGGGCTCACCTACGAGCAGTACTTC
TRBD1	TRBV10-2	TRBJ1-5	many	CATLGQGLQPQHF	TGCGCCACTCTGGGACAGGGTCTGCAGCCCCAGCATTTT
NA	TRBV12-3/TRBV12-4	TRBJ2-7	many	CASSTQPVVYEQYF	TGTGCCAGCAGCACACAGCCGGTTGTGTACGAGCAGTACTTC
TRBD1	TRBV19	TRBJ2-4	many	CASSIEGTVKNIQYF	TGTGCCAGTAGTATAGAAGGGACAGTTAAAAACATTCAGTACTTC
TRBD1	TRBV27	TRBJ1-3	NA	CASRPDRASGNTIYF	TGTGCCAGCAGGCCAGACAGGGCATCTGGAAACACCATATATTTT
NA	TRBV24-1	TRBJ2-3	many	CATSDAGTQEDTQYF	TGTGCCACCAGTGATGCCGGGACCCAGGAAGATACGCAGTATTTT
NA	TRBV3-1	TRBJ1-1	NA	CASSLEGGQGEAFF	TGTGCCAGCAGCCTAGAAGGGGGGCAGGGTGAAGCTTTCTTT
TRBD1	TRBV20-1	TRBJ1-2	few	CSASRGRNYGYTF	TGCAGTGCAAGCAGGGGGAGGAACTATGGCTACACCTTC
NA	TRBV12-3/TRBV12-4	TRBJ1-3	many	CASSFGRAYGNTIYF	TGTGCCAGCAGTTTTGGCAGAGCATATGGAAACACCATATATTTT
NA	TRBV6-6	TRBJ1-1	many	CASSYSIGAFF	TGTGCCAGCAGTTACTCGATCGGCGCTTTCTTT
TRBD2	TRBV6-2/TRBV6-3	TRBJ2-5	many	CASRGVAGYQETQYF	TGTGCCAGCCGCGGGGTAGCGGGCTACCAAGAGACCCAGTACTTC